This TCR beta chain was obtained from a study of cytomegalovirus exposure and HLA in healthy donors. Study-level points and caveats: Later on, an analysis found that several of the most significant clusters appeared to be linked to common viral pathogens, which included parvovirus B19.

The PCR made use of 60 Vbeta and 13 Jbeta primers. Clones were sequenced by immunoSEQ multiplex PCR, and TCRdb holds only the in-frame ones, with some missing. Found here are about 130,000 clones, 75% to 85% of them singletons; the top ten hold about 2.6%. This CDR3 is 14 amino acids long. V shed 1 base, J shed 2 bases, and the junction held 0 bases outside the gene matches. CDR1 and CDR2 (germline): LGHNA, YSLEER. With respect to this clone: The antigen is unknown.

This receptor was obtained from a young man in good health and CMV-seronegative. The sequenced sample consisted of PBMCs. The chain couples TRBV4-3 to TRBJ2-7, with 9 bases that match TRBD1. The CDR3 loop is CASSQGQGAYEQYF. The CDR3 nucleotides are TGCGCCAGCAGCCAAGGACAGGGGGCCTACGAGCAGTACTTC.